This T cell receptor beta chain was recorded in a study of shared clonotypes between healthy human individuals. As regards this clone: No antigen is known for it.

General study results and limits: Of the naive CD4 clonotypes, about 5.4% were shared across a handful of donors. Genetic and exposure-history diversity was limited by the few donors.

Every donor, a Caucasian adult, lived in Nashville, Tennessee. TCRdb keeps only in-frame clones here, not all; method: immunoSEQ multiplex PCR. Of approximately 1.4 million clones listed, around 98% were seen once; the top ten hold roughly 0.45%. CDR1 is SQVTM and CDR2 is ANQGSEA in the germline V gene. The V and J ends lost 4 bases and 3 bases respectively, with 18 bases between them. This CDR3 comprises 15 residues. Sequencing was performed on naive CD4+ T cells sorted from blood. Subset given: CD45RA+ positively selected. The receptor was derived from a man in his thirties or forties in good health. J is TRBJ2-5 and V is TRBV29-1, with D maybe TRBD2 (6 bases). The DNA of the CDR3 is TGCAGCGTTGGCGGGGCTGACGGACCTGAAGAGACCCAGTACTTC. Protein sequence: CSVGGADGPEETQYF.